The rows below give T cell receptor beta chains drawn from one sample of a study of cytomegalovirus exposure and HLA in healthy donors. Produced via immunoSEQ multiplex PCR; TCRdb's table is partial and in-frame only. The data include 50,000 to 55,000 clones; the top ten clones carry about 12%. Sequences were obtained from PBMCs. All receptors derive from a woman aged 55-75 years in good health and CMV-seropositive. Each CDR3 is given with its conserved first and last residue. D genes are given only for firm matches.

v_gene: TRBV5-1; len: 15; j_gene: TRBJ2-3; d_gene: .; CDR3nt: TGCGCCAGCAGCTTCGCGGGGACCAGCACAGATACGCAGTATTTT; CDR3aa: CASSFAGTSTDTQYF
v_gene: TRBV6-1; len: 14; j_gene: TRBJ1-5; d_gene: .; CDR3nt: TGTGCCAGCAGTGAAAGACAGGACGATCGTCCCCAGCATTTT; CDR3aa: CASSERQDDRPQHF
v_gene: TRBV23-1; len: 15; j_gene: TRBJ2-5; d_gene: .; CDR3nt: TGCGCCAGCAGTCAATCGAGCCCTTACCAAGAGACCCAGTACTTC; CDR3aa: CASSQSSPYQETQYF
v_gene: TRBV27; len: 18; j_gene: TRBJ2-7; d_gene: .; CDR3nt: TGTGCCAGCAGTTTCGTCCTGGGGACAGCGGGGGTCGCCTACGAGCAGTACTTC; CDR3aa: CASSFVLGTAGVAYEQYF
v_gene: TRBV7-2; len: 16; j_gene: TRBJ1-4; d_gene: .; CDR3nt: TGTGCCAGCAGCCATCCGGCGGGGGAGGTGGATGAAAAACTGTTTTTT; CDR3aa: CASSHPAGEVDEKLFF
v_gene: TRBV10-3; len: 16; j_gene: TRBJ2-2; d_gene: TRBD1; CDR3nt: TGTGCCATCAGTGACTTGGACAGGTTGAACACCGGGGAGCTGTTTTTT; CDR3aa: CAISDLDRLNTGELFF
v_gene: TRBV5-1; len: 14; j_gene: TRBJ1-1; d_gene: TRBD1; CDR3nt: TGCGCCAGCAGCTTAGAAGTACAGGGGGGTGAAGCTTTCTTT; CDR3aa: CASSLEVQGGEAFF
v_gene: TRBV5-1; len: 13; j_gene: TRBJ1-1; d_gene: .; CDR3nt: TGCGCCAGCAGCGTGAGGGAGAACACTGAAGCTTTCTTT; CDR3aa: CASSVRENTEAFF
v_gene: TRBV2; len: 13; j_gene: TRBJ1-1; d_gene: TRBD1; CDR3nt: TGTGCCAGCCGACGTACAGGGGACACTGAAGCTTTCTTT; CDR3aa: CASRRTGDTEAFF
v_gene: TRBV11-2; len: 15; j_gene: TRBJ2-7; d_gene: .; CDR3nt: TGTGCCAGCAGCTCCGGGAATGTGGGTTCCTACGAGCAGTACTTC; CDR3aa: CASSSGNVGSYEQYF
v_gene: TRBV14; len: 14; j_gene: TRBJ1-2; d_gene: .; CDR3nt: TGTGCCAGCAGCCCCCTTGGGGGGGGCTATGGCTACACCTTC; CDR3aa: CASSPLGGGYGYTF
v_gene: TRBV6-5; len: 12; j_gene: TRBJ2-7; d_gene: .; CDR3nt: TGTGCCAGCAGCCCGGGGAGGAATCGGCAGTACTTC; CDR3aa: CASSPGRNRQYF
v_gene: TRBV5-1; len: 15; j_gene: TRBJ2-1; d_gene: .; CDR3nt: TGCGCCAGCAGCTTGGTCGTCAGGGGCGACAATGAGCAGTTCTTC; CDR3aa: CASSLVVRGDNEQFF
v_gene: TRBV6-5; len: 15; j_gene: TRBJ2-7; d_gene: .; CDR3nt: TGTGCCAGCAGTGGACCTAGGCAGGGAACCTACGAGCAGTACTTC; CDR3aa: CASSGPRQGTYEQYF
v_gene: TRBV18; len: 16; j_gene: TRBJ2-7; d_gene: .; CDR3nt: TGTGCCAGCGCACCACCGAGCCAGGGCCTCGGGCTCGAGCAGTACTTC; CDR3aa: CASAPPSQGLGLEQYF
v_gene: TRBV6-5; len: 14; j_gene: TRBJ1-1; d_gene: TRBD1; CDR3nt: TGTGCCAGCAGCTTACAGGGGCAGGACACTGAAGCTTTCTTT; CDR3aa: CASSLQGQDTEAFF
v_gene: TRBV6-5; len: 14; j_gene: TRBJ2-7; d_gene: TRBD1; CDR3nt: TGTGCCAGCAGTCGGACAGGGGGTCGCCACGAGCAGTACTTC; CDR3aa: CASSRTGGRHEQYF
v_gene: TRBV27; len: 15; j_gene: TRBJ2-2; d_gene: .; CDR3nt: TGTGCCAGCAGTTTAGTCCCCACAGGGACCGGGGAGCTGTTTTTT; CDR3aa: CASSLVPTGTGELFF
v_gene: TRBV9; len: 15; j_gene: TRBJ2-3; d_gene: TRBD1; CDR3nt: TGTGCCAGCAGCCTCTGGACAGGAAGCACAGATACGCAGTATTTT; CDR3aa: CASSLWTGSTDTQYF
v_gene: TRBV2; len: 13; j_gene: TRBJ1-1; d_gene: .; CDR3nt: TGTGCCAGTAGTTTCGGGGAAGGGGGTTCAGCTTTCTTT; CDR3aa: CASSFGEGGSAFF
v_gene: TRBV10-3; len: 13; j_gene: TRBJ1-5; d_gene: .; CDR3nt: TGTGCCATCGGCAGGGAACGTAATCAGCCCCAGCATTTT; CDR3aa: CAIGRERNQPQHF